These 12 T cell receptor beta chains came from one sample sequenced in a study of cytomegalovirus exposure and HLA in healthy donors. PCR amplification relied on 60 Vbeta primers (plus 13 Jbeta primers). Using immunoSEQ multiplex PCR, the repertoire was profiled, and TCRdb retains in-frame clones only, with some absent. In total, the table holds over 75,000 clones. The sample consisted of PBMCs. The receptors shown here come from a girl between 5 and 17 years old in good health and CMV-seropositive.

The CDR3 sequence: CASSQSYNEQFF. CDR3 DNA: TGTGCCAGCAGTCAATCCTACAATGAGCAGTTCTTC. The chain couples TRBV6-6 to TRBJ2-1; D remains unclear. This CDR3 contains 12 residues. Deletions cut 5 bases from V and 1 base from J, with 3 bases between. Germline V gives CDR1 MNHNY, CDR2 SVGAGI (reference sequence).

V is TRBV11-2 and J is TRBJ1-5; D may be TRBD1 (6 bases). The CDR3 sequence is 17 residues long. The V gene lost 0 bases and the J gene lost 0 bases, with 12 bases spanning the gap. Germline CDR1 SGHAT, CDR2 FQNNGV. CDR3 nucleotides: TGTGCCAGCAGCTTAGATCGCCCAGGGGCTAGCAATCAGCCCCAGCATTTT. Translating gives CASSLDRPGASNQPQHF.

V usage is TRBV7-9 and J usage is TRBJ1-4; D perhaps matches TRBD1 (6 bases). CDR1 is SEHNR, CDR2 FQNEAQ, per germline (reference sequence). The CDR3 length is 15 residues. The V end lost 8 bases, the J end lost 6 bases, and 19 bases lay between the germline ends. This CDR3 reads CASSQGPSVDEKLFF. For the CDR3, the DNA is TGTGCCAGCTCCCAGGGGCCTTCGGTAGATGAAAAACTGTTTTTT.

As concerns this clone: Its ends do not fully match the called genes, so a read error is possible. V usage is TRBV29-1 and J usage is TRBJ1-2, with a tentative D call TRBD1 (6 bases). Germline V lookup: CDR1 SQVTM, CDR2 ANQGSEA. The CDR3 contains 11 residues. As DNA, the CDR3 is TGCAGCGTTGAATTAAAGGACAGAGCTATGTTC. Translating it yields CSVELKDRAMF.

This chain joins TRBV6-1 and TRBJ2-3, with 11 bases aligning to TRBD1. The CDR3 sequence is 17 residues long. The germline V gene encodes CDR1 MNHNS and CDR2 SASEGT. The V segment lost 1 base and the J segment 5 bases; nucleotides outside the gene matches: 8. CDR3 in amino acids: CASSEDGGQGVLDTQYF. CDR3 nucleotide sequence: TGTGCCAGCAGTGAAGACGGGGGACAGGGGGTGTTAGATACGCAGTATTTT.

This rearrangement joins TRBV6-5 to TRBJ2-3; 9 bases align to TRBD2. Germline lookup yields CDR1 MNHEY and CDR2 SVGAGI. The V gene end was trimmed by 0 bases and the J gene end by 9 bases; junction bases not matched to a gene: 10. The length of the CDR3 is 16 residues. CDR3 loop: CASSYSLAGTVSTQYF. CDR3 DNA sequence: TGTGCCAGCAGTTACTCGCTAGCGGGAACTGTTTCCACGCAGTATTTT.

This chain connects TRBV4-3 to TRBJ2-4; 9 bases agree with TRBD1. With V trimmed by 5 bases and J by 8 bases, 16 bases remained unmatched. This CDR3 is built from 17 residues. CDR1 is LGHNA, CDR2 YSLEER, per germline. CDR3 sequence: CASSGHTSGTGFDIQYF. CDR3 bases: TGCGCCAGCAGCGGGCATACATCCGGGACAGGGTTCGACATTCAGTACTTC.

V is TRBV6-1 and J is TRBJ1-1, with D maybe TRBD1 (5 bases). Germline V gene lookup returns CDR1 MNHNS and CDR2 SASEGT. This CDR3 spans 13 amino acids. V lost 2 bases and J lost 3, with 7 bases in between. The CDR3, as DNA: TGTGCCAGCAGTGAAAGGGGTTACACTGAAGCTTTCTTT. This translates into CASSERGYTEAFF.

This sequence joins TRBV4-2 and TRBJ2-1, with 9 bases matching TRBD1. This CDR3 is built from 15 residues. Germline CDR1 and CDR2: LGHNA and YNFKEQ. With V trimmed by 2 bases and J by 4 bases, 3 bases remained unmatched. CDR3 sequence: CASSQPTGGYNEQFF. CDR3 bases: TGTGCCAGCAGCCAACCGACAGGGGGGTACAATGAGCAGTTCTTC.

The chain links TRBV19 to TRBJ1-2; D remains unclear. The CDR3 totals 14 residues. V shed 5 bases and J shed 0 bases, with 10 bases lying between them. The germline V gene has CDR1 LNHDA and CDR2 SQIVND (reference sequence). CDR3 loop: CASSAGVANYGYTF. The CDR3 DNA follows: TGTGCCAGTAGTGCCGGGGTAGCTAACTATGGCTACACCTTC.

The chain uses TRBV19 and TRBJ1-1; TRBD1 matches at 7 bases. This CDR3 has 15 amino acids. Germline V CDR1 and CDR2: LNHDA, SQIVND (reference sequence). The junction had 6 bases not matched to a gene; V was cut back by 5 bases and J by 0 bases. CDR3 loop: CASSETGSMNTEAFF. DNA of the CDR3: TGTGCCAGTAGTGAGACAGGGTCCATGAACACTGAAGCTTTCTTT.

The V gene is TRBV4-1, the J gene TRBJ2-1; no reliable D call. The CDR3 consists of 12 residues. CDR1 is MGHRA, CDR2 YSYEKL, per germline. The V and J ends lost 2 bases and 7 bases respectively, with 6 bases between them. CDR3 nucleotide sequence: TGCGCCAGCAGCCAACGTTTAAATGAGCAGTTCTTC. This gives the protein CASSQRLNEQFF.